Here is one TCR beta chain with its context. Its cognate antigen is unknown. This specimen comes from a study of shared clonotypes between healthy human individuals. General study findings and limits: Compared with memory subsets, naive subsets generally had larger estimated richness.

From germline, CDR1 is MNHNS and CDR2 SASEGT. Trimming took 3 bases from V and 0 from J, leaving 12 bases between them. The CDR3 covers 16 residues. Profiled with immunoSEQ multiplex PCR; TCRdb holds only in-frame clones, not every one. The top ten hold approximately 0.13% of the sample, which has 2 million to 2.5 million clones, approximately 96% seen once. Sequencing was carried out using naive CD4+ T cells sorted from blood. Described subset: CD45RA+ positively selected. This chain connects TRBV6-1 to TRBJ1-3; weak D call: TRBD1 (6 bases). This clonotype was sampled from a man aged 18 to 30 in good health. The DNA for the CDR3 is TGTGCCAGCAGTGAGACTGGACAGAACTCTGGAAACACCATATATTTT. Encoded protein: CASSETGQNSGNTIYF.